Below, one T cell receptor beta chain is given with its context. The sample originates from a study of blood T cell repertoires in COVID-19. Study in general: In each case, the material was cDNA or gDNA derived from T cells, B-cell-depleted T cells, or PBMCs.

Under the authors' procedure: Amplification of reference gene primers provided the estimated nucleated cell counts. Some clones are missing from TCRdb's copy, which holds only in-frame ones; the method was immunoSEQ multiplex PCR. The V and J calls and the clone size are those of that table, but D and trimming were determined from the DNA. The sample lists 75,000 to 100,000 clones; roughly 85% were seen once. The germline CDR1 and CDR2 sequences are SGHTA and FQGNSA. V shed 2 bases and J 5 bases; nucleotides not matched to a gene: 5. CDR3 length: 14 amino acids. Sequenced material: peripheral blood. The chain is built from TRBV7-2 and TRBJ1-2, with 7 bases that match TRBD1. The receptor was derived from a human donor in a cohort sampled during active COVID-19. The CDR3 sequence: CASSLPGTDYGYTF. CDR3 coding DNA: TGTGCCAGCAGCTTACCCGGGACAGATTATGGCTACACCTTC. Variable domain in full (rest from reference TRBV7-2 and TRBJ1-2): GAGVSQSPSNKVTEKGKDVELRCDPISGHTALYWYRQSLGQGLEFLIYFQGNSAPDKSGLPSDRFSAERTGGSVSTLTIQRTQQEDSAVYLCASSLPGTDYGYTFGSGTRLTVV.